This T cell receptor (beta chain) emerged from a study of graft-versus-host responses after intestinal transplantation. Study outcomes and limitations: Allografts of one patient group, those with graft-donor T cell macrochimerism, had high graft-versus-host to host-versus-graft clonal ratios.

Graft samples were processed, releasing intraepithelial and lamina propria lymphocytes. Some clones are missing from TCRdb's copy, which holds only in-frame ones; the method was immunoSEQ multiplex PCR. This sample has about 2,000 clones, with 86% found just once. Germline assignment: CDR1 SGHVT and CDR2 SQSDAQ. J gave up 5 bases and V 5 bases, and 11 bases lay outside the gene matches. This CDR3 has 16 amino acids. A note on this clone: Its antigen is not known.

The chain has TRBV7-4 and TRBJ1-1; 10 bases line up with TRBD1. Specimen: ileum tissue, collected about 70 days after transplant. The sequence derives from a human patient who received an intestinal transplant, so some T cells may come from the graft donor. CDR3 amino acids: CASSPSGQGELTEAFF. DNA of the CDR3: TGTGCCAGCAGCCCCTCAGGACAGGGGGAATTAACTGAAGCTTTCTTT.